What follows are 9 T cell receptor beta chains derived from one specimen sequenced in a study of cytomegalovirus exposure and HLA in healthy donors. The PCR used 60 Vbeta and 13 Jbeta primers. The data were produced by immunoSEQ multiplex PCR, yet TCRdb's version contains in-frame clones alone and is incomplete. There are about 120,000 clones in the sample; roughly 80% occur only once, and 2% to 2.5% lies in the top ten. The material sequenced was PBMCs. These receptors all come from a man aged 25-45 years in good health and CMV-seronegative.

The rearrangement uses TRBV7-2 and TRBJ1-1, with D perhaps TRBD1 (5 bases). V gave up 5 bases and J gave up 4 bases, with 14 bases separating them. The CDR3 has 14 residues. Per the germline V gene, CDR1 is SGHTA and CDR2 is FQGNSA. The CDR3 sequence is CASSLGDRITEAFF. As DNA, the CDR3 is TGTGCCAGCAGCCTTGGAGACAGAATCACTGAAGCTTTCTTT.

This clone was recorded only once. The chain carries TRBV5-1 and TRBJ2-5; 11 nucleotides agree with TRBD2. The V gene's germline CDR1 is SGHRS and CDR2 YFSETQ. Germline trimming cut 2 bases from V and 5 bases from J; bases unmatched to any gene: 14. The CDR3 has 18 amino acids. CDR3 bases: TGCGCCAGCAGCTTAGGTCGAAGTAGCGGGGGGGCGGAGGAGACCCAGTACTTC. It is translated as CASSLGRSSGGAEETQYF.

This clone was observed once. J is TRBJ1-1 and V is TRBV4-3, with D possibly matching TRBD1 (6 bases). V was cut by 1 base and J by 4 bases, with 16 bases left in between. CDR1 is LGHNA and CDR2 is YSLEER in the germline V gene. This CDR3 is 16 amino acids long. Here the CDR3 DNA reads TGCGCCAGCAGCCAAGTGGCAGGGGCGCGGGTCACTGAAGCTTTCTTT. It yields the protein CASSQVAGARVTEAFF.

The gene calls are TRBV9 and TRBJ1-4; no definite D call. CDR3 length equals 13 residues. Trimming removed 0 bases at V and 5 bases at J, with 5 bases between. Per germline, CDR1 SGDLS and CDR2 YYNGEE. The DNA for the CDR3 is TGTGCCAGCAGCGTAGCTGAGAATGAAAAACTGTTTTTT. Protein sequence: CASSVAENEKLFF.

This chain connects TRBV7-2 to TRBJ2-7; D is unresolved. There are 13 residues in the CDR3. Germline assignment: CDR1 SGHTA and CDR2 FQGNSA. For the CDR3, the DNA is TGTGCAACCACTCGCCCCGACTCCTACGAGCAGTACTTC. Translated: CATTRPDSYEQYF.

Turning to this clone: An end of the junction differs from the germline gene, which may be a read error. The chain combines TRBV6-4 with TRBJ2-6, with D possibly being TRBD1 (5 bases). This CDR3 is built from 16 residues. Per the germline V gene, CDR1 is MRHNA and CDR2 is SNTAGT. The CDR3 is CASSRSTASGANGLTF. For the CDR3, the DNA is TGTGCCAGCAGTCGCTCTACGGCCTCTGGGGCCAACGGCCTGACTTTC.

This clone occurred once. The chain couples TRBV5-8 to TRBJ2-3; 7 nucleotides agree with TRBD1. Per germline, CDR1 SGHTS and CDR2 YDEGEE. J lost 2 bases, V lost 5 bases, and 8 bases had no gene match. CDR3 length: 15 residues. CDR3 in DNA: TGTGCCAGCAGTCTACGGGACAGTTCCACAGATACGCAGTATTTT. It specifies CASSLRDSSTDTQYF.

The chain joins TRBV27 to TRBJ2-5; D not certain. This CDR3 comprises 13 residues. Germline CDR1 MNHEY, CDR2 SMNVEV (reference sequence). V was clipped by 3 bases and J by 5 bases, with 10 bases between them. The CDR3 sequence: CASSFIAGETQYF. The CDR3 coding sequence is TGTGCCAGCAGTTTTATCGCCGGGGAGACCCAGTACTTC.

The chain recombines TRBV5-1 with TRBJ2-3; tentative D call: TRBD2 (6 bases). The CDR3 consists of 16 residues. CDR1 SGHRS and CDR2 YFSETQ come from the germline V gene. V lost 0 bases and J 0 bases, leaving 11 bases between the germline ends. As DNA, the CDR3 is TGCGCCAGCAGCTTGGAACTAGCCCTAAGCACAGATACGCAGTATTTT. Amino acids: CASSLELALSTDTQYF.